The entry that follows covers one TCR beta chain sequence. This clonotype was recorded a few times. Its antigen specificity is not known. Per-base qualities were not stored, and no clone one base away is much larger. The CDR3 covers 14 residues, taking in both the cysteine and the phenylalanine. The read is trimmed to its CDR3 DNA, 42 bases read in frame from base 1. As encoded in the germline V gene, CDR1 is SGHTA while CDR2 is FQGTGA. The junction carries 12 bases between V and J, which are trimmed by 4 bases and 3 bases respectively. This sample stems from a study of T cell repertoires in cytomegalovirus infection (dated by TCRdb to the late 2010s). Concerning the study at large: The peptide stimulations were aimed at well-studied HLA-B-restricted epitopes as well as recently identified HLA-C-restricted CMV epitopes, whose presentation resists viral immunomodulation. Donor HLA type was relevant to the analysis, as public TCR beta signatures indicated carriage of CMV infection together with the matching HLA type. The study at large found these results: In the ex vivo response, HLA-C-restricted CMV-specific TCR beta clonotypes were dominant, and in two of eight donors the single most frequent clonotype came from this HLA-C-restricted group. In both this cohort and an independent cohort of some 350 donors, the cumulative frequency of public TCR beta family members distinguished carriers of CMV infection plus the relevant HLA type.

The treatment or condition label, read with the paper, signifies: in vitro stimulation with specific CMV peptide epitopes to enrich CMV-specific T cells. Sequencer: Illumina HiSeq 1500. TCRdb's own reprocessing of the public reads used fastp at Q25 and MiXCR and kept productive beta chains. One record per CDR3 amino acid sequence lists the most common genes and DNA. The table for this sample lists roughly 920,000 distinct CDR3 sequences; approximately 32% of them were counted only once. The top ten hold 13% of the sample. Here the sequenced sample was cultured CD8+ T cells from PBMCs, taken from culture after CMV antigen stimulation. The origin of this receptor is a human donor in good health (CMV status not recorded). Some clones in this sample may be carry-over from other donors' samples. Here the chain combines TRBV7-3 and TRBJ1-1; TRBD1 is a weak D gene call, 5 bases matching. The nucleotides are TGTGCCAGCAGCTCGACAGCCATAGACACTGAAGCTTTCTTT. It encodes CASSSTAIDTEAFF.